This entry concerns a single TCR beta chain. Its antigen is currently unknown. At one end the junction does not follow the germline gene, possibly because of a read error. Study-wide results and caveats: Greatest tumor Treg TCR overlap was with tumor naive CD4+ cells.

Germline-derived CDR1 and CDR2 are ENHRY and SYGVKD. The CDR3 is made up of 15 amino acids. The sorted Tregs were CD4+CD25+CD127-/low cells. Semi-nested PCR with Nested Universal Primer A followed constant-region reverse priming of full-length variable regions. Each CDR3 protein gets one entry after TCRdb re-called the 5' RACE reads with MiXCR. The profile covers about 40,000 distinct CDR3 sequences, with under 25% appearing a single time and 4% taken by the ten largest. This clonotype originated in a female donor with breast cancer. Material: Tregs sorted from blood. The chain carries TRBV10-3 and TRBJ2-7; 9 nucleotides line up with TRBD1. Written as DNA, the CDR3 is TGTGCCAACAGTCCGGGACAGGGATGGTCCTACGAGCAGTACTTC. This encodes CANSPGQGWSYEQYF.